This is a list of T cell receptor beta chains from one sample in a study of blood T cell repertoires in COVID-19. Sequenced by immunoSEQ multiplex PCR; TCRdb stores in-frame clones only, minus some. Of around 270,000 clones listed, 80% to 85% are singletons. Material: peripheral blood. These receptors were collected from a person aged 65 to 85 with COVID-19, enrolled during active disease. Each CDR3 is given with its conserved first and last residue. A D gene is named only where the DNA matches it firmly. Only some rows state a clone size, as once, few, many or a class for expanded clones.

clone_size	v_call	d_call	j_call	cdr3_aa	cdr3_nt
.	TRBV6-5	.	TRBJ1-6	CASSYYNNSPLHF	TGTGCCAGCAGTTACTATAATAATTCACCCCTCCACTTT
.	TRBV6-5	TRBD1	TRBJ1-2	CASSQGGNGYGYTF	TGTGCCAGCAGCCAGGGGGGCAACGGCTATGGCTACACCTTC
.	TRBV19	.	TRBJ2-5	CASSTRTVETQYF	TGTGCCAGTAGTACACGCACAGTTGAGACCCAGTACTTC
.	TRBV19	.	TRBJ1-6	CASSGGSPLHF	TGTGCCAGTAGTGGAGGTTCACCCCTCCACTTT
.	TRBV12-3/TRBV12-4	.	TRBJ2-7	CASSLAESYEQYF	TGTGCCAGCAGTTTAGCGGAGAGCTACGAGCAGTACTTC
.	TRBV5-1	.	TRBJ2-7	CASSLTGAYEQYF	TGCGCCAGCAGCTTGACAGGTGCCTACGAGCAGTACTTC
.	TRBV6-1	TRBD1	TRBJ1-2	CASSDRQGPNLF	TGTGCCAGCAGTGATCGACAGGGGCCGAACCTCTTC
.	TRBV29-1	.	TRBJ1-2	CSVDEGVGGYTF	TGCAGCGTCGATGAGGGGGTAGGGGGCTACACCTTC
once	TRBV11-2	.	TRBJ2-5	CASKRIATETKETQYF	TGTGCCAGCAAACGCATAGCGACTGAAACCAAAGAGACCCAGTACTTC
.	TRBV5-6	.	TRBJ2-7	CASSGDNYEQYF	TGTGCCAGCAGCGGGGACAACTACGAGCAGTACTTC
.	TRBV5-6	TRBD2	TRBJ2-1	CASSLGPSGSGHEQFF	TGTGCCAGCAGCTTGGGACCTAGCGGGAGTGGCCATGAGCAGTTCTTC
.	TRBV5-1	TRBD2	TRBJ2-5	CASSLTGTSGQETQYF	TGCGCCAGCAGCTTGACCGGGACTAGCGGACAAGAGACCCAGTACTTC
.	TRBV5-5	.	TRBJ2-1	CASSGGLGREMDNEQFF	TGTGCCAGCAGCGGGGGCCTGGGCAGGGAGATGGACAATGAGCAGTTCTTC
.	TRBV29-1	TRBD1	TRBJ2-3	CSVDGTGLDTQYF	TGCAGCGTCGACGGGACAGGGCTAGATACGCAGTATTTT
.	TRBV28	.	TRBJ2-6	CASSLTGVGANVLTF	TGTGCCAGCAGTTTGACGGGGGTTGGGGCCAACGTCCTGACTTTC
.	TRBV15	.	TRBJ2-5	CATSRGSAGRETQYF	TGTGCCACCAGCAGAGGCTCGGCGGGACGGGAGACCCAGTACTTC
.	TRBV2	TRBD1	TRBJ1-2	CASRLGGWGYTF	TGTGCCAGCAGATTAGGGGGCTGGGGCTACACCTTC
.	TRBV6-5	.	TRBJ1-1	CASSYPGGVSEAFF	TGTGCCAGCAGTTACCCCGGGGGGGTTTCTGAAGCTTTCTTT
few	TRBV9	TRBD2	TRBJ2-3	CASSPGAGGRTDTQYF	TGTGCCAGCAGCCCAGGGGCGGGGGGCCGCACAGATACGCAGTATTTT
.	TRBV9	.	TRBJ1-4	CASSVGGYNEKLFF	TGTGCCAGCAGCGTAGGGGGCTATAATGAAAAACTGTTTTTT
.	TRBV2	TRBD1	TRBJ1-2	CASSQKTGAFYGYTF	TGTGCCAGCAGTCAGAAGACAGGGGCCTTCTATGGCTACACCTTC
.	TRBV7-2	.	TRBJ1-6	CASSLDRANSPLHF	TGTGCCAGCAGCTTAGACAGGGCTAATTCACCCCTCCACTTT
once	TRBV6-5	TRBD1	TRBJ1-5	CASSSGTGGNQPQHF	TGTGCCAGCAGTTCCGGGACAGGGGGTAATCAGCCCCAGCATTTT
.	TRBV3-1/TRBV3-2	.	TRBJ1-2	CASSLYLGGYTF	TGTGCCAGCAGCTTGTACCTCGGGGGCTACACCTTC
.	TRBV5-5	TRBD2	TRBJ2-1	CASSRRGLASEQFF	TGTGCCAGCAGCCGCAGGGGACTAGCGAGTGAGCAGTTCTTC
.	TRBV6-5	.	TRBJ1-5	CASMTGRNQPQHF	TGTGCCAGCATGACAGGACGCAATCAGCCCCAGCATTTT
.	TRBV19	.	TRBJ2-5	CASRQQETQYF	TGTGCCAGTAGGCAGCAAGAGACCCAGTACTTC
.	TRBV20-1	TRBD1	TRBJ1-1	CSASGGQGYTEAFF	TGCAGTGCCAGTGGGGGACAGGGATATACTGAAGCTTTCTTT
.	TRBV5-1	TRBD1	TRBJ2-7	CASSLPPTGGYEQYF	TGCGCCAGCAGCTTGCCCCCGACAGGGGGGTACGAGCAGTACTTC
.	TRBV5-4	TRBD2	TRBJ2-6	CASSPGGAGASGANVLTF	TGTGCCAGCAGCCCGGGGGGGGCCGGGGCCTCTGGGGCCAACGTCCTGACTTTC
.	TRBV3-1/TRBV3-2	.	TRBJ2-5	CASSPRQVQQETQYF	TGTGCCAGCAGTCCGAGACAGGTCCAGCAAGAGACCCAGTACTTC
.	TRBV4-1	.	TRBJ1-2	CASSQVIAVFTIYGYTF	TGCGCCAGCAGCCAAGTCATCGCGGTTTTCACTATTTATGGCTACACCTTC
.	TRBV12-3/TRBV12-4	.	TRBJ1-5	CASSGGVYQPQHF	TGTGCCAGCAGTGGGGGGGTCTATCAGCCCCAGCATTTT
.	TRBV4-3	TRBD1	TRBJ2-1	CASSQDSRGLFF	TGCGCCAGCAGCCAAGACTCCAGGGGGCTGTTCTTC
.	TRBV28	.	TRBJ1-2	CASSPRRPTNYGYTF	TGTGCCAGCAGTCCTCGGAGGCCCACTAACTATGGCTACACCTTC
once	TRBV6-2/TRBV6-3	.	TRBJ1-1	CASSYSLTGVILSLNTEAFF	TGTGCCAGCAGTTACTCGTTGACAGGCGTGATCCTTTCATTGAACACTGAAGCTTTCTTT
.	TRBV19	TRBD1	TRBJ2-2	CASSKTGFSEGELFF	TGTGCCAGTAGTAAGACAGGGTTTTCCGAGGGGGAGCTGTTTTTT
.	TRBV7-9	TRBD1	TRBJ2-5	CASSHRQGLQETQYF	TGTGCCAGCAGCCACCGACAGGGCCTTCAGGAGACCCAGTACTTC
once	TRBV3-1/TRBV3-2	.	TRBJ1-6	CASSQGSGLRSPLHF	TGTGCCAGCAGCCAAGGTTCGGGTTTACGTTCACCCCTCCACTTT
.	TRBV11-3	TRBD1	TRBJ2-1	CASSTGAEQFF	TGTGCCAGCAGCACAGGGGCTGAGCAGTTCTTC
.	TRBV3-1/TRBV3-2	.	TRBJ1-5	CASSQQQGTGTNQPQHF	TGTGCCAGCAGCCAACAACAGGGTACTGGAACGAATCAGCCCCAGCATTTT
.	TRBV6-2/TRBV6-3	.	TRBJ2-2	CASSYSGGGQTGELFF	TGTGCCAGCAGTTACTCGGGCGGGGGCCAAACCGGGGAGCTGTTTTTT
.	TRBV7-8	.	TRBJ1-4	CASSSRVGTGGWEKLFF	TGTGCCAGCAGCTCCCGTGTGGGGACGGGGGGTTGGGAAAAACTGTTTTTT
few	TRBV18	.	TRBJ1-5	CASSPRGGQPQHF	TGTGCCAGCTCACCAAGGGGTGGTCAGCCCCAGCATTTT
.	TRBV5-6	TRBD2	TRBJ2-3	CASSLKLTGSGRDTQYF	TGTGCCAGCAGCTTGAAGTTGACAGGTAGCGGGAGAGATACGCAGTATTTT
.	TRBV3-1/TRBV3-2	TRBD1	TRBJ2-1	CASSLSLTGGNEQFF	TGTGCCAGCAGCCTGAGTCTGACAGGGGGGAATGAGCAGTTCTTC
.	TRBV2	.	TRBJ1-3	CAIFSGTGNTIYF	TGTGCCATCTTTTCAGGGACTGGAAACACCATATATTTT
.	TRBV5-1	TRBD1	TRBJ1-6	CASSEGAINSPLHF	TGCGCCAGCAGCGAGGGGGCTATCAATTCACCCCTCCACTTT
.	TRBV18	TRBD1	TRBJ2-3	CASAPGQGGRSQYF	TGTGCCAGCGCTCCGGGACAGGGGGGTCGATCGCAGTATTTT
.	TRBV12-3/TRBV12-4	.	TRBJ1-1	CASSFSGMSEAFF	TGTGCCAGCAGTTTTTCGGGAATGTCTGAAGCTTTCTTT
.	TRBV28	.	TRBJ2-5	CASSPGIRGGGETQYF	TGTGCCAGCAGTCCCGGAATAAGAGGGGGTGGAGAGACCCAGTACTTC
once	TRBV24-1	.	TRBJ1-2	CATSDSVGPPAAGYTF	TGTGCCACCAGTGATTCAGTGGGTCCACCGGCGGCGGGCTACACCTTC
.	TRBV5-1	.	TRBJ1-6	CASSLAGTMQSPLHF	TGCGCCAGCAGCTTGGCGGGGACAATGCAATCACCCCTCCACTTT
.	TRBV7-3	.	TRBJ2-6	CASSQTGILSGANVLTF	TGTGCCAGCAGCCAGACCGGGATTCTCTCTGGGGCCAACGTCCTGACTTTC
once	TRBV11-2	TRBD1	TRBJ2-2	CASSQGQGDSGELFF	TGTGCCAGCAGCCAGGGACAGGGGGATTCCGGGGAGCTGTTTTTT
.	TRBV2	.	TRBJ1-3	CASSDRGSSGNTIYF	TGTGCCAGCAGTGATAGAGGGAGCTCTGGAAACACCATATATTTT
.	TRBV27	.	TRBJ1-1	CASSRQENTEAFF	TGTGCCAGCAGTCGACAGGAGAACACTGAAGCTTTCTTT
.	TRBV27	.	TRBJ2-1	CASSLGFQGPRDEQFF	TGTGCCAGCAGTTTAGGTTTCCAGGGCCCTCGCGATGAGCAGTTCTTC